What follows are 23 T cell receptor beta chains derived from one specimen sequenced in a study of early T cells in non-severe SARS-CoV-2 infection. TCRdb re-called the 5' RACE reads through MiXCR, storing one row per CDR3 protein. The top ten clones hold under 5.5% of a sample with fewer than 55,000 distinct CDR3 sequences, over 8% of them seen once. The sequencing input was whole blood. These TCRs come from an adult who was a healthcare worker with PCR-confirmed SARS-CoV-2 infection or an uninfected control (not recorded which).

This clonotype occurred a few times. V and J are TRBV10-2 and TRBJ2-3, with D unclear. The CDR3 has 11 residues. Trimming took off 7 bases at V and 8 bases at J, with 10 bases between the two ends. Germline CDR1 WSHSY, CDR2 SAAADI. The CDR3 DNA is TGCGCCAGCAAAGGCTTAGGTACGCAGTATTTT. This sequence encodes CASKGLGTQYF.

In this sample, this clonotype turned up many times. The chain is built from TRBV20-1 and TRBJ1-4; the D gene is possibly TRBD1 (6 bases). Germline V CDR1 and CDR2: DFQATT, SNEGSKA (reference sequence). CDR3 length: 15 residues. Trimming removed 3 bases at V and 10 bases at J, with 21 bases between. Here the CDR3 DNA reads TGCAGTGCTAGGGCAGATTCGGCAGGAGGGGGAAAACTGTTTTTT. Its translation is CSARADSAGGGKLFF.

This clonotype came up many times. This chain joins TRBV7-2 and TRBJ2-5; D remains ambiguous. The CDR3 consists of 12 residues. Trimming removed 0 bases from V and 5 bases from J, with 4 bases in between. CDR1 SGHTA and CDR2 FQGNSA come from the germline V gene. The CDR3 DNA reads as TGTGCCAGCAGCTTAGCGCCGGAGACCCAGTACTTC. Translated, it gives CASSLAPETQYF.

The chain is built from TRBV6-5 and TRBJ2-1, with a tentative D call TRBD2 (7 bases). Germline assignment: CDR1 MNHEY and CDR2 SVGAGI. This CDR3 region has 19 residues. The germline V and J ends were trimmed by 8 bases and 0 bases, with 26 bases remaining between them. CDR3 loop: CASRLTPPGGQSSYNEQFF. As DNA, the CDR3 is TGTGCCAGCCGACTTACGCCCCCGGGGGGCCAGAGCTCCTACAATGAGCAGTTCTTC.

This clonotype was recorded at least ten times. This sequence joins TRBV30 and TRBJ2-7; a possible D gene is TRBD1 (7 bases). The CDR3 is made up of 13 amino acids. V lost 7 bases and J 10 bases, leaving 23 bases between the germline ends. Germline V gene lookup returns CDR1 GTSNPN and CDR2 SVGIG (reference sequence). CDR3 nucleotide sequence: TGTGCCTCCAATACAGGGGCCGGCGGGGATCAGTACTTC. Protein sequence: CASNTGAGGDQYF.

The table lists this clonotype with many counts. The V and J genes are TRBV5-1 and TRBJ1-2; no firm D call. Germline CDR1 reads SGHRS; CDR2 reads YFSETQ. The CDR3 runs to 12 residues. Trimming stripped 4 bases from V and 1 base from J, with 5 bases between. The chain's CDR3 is CASSPDNYGYTF. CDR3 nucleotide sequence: TGCGCCAGCAGCCCAGATAACTATGGCTACACCTTC.

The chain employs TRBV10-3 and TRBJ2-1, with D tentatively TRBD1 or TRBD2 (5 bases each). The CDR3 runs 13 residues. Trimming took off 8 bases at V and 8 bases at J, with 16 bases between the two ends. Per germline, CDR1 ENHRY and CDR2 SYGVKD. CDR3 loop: CAIGADWRDEQFF. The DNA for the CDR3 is TGTGCCATCGGGGCAGACTGGCGGGATGAGCAGTTCTTC.

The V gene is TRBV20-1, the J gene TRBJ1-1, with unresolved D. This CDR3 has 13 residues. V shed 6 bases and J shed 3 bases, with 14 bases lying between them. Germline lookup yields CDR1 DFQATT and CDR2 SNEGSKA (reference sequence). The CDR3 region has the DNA TGCAGTGCACTGGGGATACGGGACACTGAAGCTTTCTTT. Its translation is CSALGIRDTEAFF.

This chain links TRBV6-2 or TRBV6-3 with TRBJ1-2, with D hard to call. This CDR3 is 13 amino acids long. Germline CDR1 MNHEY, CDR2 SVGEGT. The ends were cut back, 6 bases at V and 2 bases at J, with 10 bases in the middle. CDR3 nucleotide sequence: TGTGCCAGCAGCCTTGGGTCGAACTATGGCTACACCTTC. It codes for CASSLGSNYGYTF.

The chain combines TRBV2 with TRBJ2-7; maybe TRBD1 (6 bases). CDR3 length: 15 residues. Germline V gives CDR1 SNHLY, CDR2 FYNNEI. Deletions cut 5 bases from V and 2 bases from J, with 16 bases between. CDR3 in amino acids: CASSPSRGPTYEQYF. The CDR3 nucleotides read TGTGCCAGCAGTCCAAGCAGGGGCCCCACCTACGAGCAGTACTTC.

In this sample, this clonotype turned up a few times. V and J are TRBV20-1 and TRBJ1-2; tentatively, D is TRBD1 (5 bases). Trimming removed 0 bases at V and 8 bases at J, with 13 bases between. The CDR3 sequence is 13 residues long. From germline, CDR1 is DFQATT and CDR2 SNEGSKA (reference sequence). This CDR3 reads CSAREEGARGYTF. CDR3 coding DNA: TGCAGTGCTAGAGAGGAAGGGGCTCGCGGCTACACCTTC.

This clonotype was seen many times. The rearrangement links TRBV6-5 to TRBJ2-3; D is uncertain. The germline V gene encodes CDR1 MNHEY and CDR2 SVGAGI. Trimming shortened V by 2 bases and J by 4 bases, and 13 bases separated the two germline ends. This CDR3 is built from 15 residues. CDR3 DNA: TGTGCCAGCAGTTACGGAGCTAGTTCCCCAGATACGCAGTATTTT. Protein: CASSYGASSPDTQYF.

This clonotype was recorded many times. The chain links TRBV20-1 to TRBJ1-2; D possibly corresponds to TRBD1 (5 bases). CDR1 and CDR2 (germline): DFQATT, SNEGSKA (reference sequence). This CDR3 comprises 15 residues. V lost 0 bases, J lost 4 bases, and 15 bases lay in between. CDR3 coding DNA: TGCAGTGCTAGAGATCTGAGGGGAGAAGGCTATGGCTACACCTTC. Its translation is CSARDLRGEGYGYTF.

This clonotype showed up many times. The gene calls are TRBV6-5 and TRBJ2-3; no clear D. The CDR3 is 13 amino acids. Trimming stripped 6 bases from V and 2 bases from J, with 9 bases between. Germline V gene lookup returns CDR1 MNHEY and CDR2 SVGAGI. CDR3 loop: CASSPGSTDTQYF. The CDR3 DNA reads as TGTGCCAGCAGCCCCGGGTCCACAGATACGCAGTATTTT.

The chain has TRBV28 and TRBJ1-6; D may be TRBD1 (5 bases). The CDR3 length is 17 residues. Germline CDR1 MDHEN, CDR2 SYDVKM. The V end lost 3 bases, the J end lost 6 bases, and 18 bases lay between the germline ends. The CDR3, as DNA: TGTGCCAGCAGTTTGCCCCGGGGCTCGACCGGTAATTCACCCCTCCACTTT. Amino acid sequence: CASSLPRGSTGNSPLHF.

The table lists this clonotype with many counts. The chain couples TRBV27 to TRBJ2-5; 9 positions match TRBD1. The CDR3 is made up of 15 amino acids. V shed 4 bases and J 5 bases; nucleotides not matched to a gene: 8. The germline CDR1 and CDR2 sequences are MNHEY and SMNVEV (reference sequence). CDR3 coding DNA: TGTGCCAGCAGTTCCTGGGACAGGGTAACGGAGACCCAGTACTTC. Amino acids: CASSSWDRVTETQYF.

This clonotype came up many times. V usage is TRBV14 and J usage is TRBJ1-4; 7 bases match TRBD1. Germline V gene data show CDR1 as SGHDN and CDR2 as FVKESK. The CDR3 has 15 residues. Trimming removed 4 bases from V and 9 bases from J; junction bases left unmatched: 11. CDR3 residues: CASSPRDSGYQKLFF. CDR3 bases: TGTGCCAGCAGCCCCCGGGACAGCGGATACCAAAAACTGTTTTTT.

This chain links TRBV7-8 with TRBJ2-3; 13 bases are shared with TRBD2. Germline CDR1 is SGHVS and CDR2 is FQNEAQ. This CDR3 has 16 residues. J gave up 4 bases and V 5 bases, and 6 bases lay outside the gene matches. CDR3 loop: CASSELAGGPADTQYF. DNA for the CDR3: TGTGCCAGCAGCGAACTAGCGGGGGGGCCCGCAGATACGCAGTATTTT.

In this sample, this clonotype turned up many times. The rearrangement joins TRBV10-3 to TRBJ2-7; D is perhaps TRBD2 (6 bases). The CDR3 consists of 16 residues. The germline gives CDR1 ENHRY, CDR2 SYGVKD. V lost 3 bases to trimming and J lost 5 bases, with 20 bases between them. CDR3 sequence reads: CAISDSDGGKVDEQYF. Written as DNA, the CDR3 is TGTGCCATCAGTGACTCCGATGGCGGGAAGGTCGACGAGCAGTACTTC.

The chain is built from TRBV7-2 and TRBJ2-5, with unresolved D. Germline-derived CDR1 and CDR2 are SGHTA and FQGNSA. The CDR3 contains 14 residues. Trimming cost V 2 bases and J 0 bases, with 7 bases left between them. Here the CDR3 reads CTSSLRRYQETQYF. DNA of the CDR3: TGTACCAGCAGCTTACGGCGGTACCAAGAGACCCAGTACTTC.

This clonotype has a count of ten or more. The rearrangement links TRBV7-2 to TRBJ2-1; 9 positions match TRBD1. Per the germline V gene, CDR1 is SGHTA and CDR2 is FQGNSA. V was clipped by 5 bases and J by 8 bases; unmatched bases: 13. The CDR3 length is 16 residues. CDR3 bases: TGTGCCAGCAGCCAGGATGTGGGGACAGGGATTTATGAGCAGTTCTTC. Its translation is CASSQDVGTGIYEQFF. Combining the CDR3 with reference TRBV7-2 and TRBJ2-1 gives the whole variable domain GAGVSQSPSNKVTEKGKDVELRCDPISGHTALYWYRQSLGQGLEFLIYFQGNSAPDKSGLPSDRFSAERTGGSVSTLTIQRTQQEDSAVYLCASSQDVGTGIYEQFFGPGTRLTVL.

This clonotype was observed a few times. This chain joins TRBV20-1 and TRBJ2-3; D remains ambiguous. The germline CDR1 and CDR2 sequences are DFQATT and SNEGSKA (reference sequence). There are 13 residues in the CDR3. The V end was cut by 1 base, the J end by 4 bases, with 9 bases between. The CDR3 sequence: CSARVLGSDTQYF. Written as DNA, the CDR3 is TGCAGTGCTAGAGTTCTAGGTTCAGATACGCAGTATTTT.

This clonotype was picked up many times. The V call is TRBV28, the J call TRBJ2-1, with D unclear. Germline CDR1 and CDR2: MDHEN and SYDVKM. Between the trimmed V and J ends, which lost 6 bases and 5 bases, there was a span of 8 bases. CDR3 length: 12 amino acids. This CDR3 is CASSVSDNEQFF. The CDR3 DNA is TGTGCCAGCAGCGTATCAGACAATGAGCAGTTCTTC.